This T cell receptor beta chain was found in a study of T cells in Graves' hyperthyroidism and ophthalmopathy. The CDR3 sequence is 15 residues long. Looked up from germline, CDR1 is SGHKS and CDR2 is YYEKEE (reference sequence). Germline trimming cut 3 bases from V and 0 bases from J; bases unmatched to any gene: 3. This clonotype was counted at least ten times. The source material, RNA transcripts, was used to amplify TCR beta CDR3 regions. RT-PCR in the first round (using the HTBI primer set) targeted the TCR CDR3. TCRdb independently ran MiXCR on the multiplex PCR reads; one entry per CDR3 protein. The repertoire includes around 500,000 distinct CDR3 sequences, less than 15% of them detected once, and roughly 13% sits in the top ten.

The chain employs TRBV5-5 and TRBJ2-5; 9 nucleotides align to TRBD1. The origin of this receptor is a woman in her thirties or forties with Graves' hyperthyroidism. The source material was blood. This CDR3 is CASSSGQGYQETQYF. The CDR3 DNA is TGTGCCAGCAGCTCAGGACAGGGGTACCAAGAGACCCAGTACTTC.